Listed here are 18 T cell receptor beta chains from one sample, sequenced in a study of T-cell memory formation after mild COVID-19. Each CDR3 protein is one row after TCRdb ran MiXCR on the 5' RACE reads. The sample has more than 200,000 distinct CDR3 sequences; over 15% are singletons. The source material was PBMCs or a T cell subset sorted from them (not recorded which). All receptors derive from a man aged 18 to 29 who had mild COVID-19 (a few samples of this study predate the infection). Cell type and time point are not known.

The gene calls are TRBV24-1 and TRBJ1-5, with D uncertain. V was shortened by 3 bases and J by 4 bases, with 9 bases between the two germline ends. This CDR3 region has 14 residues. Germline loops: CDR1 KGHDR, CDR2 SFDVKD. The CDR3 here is CATSDPRRNQPQHF. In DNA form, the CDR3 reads TGTGCCACCAGTGATCCCAGACGGAATCAGCCCCAGCATTTT.

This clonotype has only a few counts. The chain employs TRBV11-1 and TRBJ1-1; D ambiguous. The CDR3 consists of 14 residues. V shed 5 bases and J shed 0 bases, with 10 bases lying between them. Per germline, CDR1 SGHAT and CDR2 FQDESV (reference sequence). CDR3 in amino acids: CASSTNRMNTEAFF. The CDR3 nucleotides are TGTGCCAGCAGCACTAATCGTATGAACACTGAAGCTTTCTTT.

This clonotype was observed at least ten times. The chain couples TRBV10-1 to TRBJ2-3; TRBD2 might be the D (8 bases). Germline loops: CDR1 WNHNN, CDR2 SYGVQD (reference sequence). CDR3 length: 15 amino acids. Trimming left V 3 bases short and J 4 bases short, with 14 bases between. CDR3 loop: CASSEGTAGADTQYF. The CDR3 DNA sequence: TGCGCCAGCAGTGAAGGGACAGCGGGGGCAGATACGCAGTATTTT.

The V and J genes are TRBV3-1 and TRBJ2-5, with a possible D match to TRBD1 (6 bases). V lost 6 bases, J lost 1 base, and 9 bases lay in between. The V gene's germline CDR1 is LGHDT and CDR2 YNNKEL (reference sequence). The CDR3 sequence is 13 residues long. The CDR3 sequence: CASRDSIQETQYF. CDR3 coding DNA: TGTGCCAGCAGGGACAGTATCCAAGAGACCCAGTACTTC.

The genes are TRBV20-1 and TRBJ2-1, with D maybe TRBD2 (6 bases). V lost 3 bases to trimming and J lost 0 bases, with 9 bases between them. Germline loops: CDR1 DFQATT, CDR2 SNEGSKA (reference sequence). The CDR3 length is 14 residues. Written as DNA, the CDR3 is TGCAGTGCTAGCGGGGGAGGCTCCTACAATGAGCAGTTCTTC. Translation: CSASGGGSYNEQFF.

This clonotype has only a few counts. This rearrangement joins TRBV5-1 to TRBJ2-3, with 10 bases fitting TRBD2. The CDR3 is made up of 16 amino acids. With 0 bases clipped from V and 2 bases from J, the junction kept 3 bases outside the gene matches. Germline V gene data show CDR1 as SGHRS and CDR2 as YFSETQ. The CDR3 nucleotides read TGCGCCAGCAGCTTGGCTAGCGGGGGCCTCACAGATACGCAGTATTTT. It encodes CASSLASGGLTDTQYF.

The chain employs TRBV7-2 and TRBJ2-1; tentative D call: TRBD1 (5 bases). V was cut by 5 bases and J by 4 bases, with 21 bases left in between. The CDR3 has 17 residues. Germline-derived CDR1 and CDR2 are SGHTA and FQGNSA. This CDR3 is CASSQQGLKQPYNEQFF. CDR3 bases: TGTGCCAGCAGCCAGCAGGGATTAAAACAACCATACAATGAGCAGTTCTTC. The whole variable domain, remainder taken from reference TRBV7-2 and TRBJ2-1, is GAGVSQSPSNKVTEKGKDVELRCDPISGHTALYWYRQSLGQGLEFLIYFQGNSAPDKSGLPSDRFSAERTGGSVSTLTIQRTQQEDSAVYLCASSQQGLKQPYNEQFFGPGTRLTVL.

The chain's CDR3 is CASSFSGTGGYEQYF. CDR3 DNA: TGTGCCAGCAGCTTCTCCGGGACAGGGGGGTACGAGCAGTACTTC. V gene TRBV7-2 combines with J gene TRBJ2-7, with 11 positions matching TRBD1. CDR3 length: 15 residues. Germline V gene data show CDR1 as SGHTA and CDR2 as FQGNSA. With 3 bases clipped from V and 4 bases from J, the junction kept 5 bases outside the gene matches.

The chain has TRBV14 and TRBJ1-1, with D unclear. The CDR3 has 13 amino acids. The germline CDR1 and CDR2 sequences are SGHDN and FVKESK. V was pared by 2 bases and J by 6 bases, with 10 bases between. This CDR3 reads CASSQWVQSEAFF. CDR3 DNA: TGTGCCAGCAGCCAATGGGTCCAGTCTGAAGCTTTCTTT.

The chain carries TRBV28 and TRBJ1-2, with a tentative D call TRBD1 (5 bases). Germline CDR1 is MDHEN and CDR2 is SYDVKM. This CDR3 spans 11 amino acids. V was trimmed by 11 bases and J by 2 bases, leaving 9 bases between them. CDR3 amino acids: CAGASNYGYTF. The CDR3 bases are TGTGCCGGGGCATCAAACTATGGCTACACCTTC.

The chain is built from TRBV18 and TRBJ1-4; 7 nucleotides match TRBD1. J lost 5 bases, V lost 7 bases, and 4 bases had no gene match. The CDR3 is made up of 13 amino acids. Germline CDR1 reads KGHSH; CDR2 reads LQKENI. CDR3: CASLQGTNEKLFF. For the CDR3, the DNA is TGTGCCAGCTTACAGGGGACAAATGAAAAACTGTTTTTT.

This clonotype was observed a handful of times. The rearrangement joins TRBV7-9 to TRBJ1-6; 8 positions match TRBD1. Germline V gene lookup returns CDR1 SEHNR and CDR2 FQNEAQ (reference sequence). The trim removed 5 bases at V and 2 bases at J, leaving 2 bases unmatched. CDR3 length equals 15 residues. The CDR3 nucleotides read TGTGCCAGCAGCCCAGGGGGCCCCTATAATTCACCCCTCCACTTT. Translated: CASSPGGPYNSPLHF. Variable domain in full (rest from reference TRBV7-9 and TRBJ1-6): DTGVSQNPRHKITKRGQNVTFRCDPISEHNRLYWYRQTLGQGPEFLTYFQNEAQLEKSRLLSDRFSAERPKGSFSTLEIQRTEQGDSAMYLCASSPGGPYNSPLHFGNGTRLTVT.

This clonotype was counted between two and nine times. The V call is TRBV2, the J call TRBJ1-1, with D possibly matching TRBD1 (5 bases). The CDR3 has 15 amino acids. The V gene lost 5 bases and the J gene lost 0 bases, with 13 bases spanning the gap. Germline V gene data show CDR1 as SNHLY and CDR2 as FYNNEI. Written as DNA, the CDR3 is TGTGCCAGCAGTCCCTCCAGGGCCATGAACACTGAAGCTTTCTTT. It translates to CASSPSRAMNTEAFF. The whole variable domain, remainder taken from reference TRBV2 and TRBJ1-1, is EPEVTQTPSHQVTQMGQEVILRCVPISNHLYFYWYRQILGQKVEFLVSFYNNEISEKSEIFDDQFSVERPDGSNFTLKIRSTKLEDSAMYFCASSPSRAMNTEAFFGQGTRLTVV.

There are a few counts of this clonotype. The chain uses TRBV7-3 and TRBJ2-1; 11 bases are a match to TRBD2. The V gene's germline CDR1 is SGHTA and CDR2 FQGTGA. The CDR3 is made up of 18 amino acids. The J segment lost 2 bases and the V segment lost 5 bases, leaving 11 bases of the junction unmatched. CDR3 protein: CASSLGTSGVHPYNEQFF. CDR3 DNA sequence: TGTGCCAGCAGCCTCGGGACTAGCGGAGTTCATCCCTACAATGAGCAGTTCTTC.

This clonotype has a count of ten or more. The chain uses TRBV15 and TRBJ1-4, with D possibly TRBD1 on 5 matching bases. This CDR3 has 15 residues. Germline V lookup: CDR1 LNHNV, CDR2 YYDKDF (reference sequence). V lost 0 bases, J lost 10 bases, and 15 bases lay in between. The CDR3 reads CATSRDEKGKVKLFF. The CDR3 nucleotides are TGTGCCACCAGCAGAGATGAGAAGGGGAAGGTAAAACTGTTTTTT.

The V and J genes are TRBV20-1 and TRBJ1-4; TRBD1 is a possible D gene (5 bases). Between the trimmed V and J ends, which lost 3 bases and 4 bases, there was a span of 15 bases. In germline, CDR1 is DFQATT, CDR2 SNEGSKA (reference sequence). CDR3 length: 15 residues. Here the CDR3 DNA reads TGCAGTGCTAGGGGGCCAAGCGAGGGTAATGAAAAACTGTTTTTT. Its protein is CSARGPSEGNEKLFF.

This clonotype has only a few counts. CDR3 in amino acids: CASSQSGLRMDRGRETQYF. The CDR3 DNA reads TGCGCCAGCAGTCAATCGGGTCTTCGTATGGACAGAGGTCGGGAGACCCAGTACTTC. The chain carries TRBV23-1 and TRBJ2-5, with D possibly TRBD1 on 6 matching bases. TRBV23-1 is classed as an ORF, of uncertain function. The CDR3 runs to 19 residues. The germline V and J ends were trimmed by 0 bases and 5 bases, with 25 bases remaining between them.

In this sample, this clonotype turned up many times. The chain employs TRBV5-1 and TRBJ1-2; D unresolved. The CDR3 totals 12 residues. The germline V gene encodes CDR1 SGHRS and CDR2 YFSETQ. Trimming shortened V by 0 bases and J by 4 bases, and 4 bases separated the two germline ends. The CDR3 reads CASSLESYGYTF. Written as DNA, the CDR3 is TGCGCCAGCAGCTTGGAGAGCTATGGCTACACCTTC.